This TCR beta chain was recorded in a study of blood T cell repertoires in COVID-19. At the level of the study: Both acute and convalescent COVID-19 samples were obtained from the United States, Italy and Spain. Sources were T cells, B-cell-depleted T cells, or PBMCs; the material itself was cDNA or gDNA.

Original analysis: Reference gene primer amplification yielded estimated nucleated cell counts. TCRdb's table, derived via immunoSEQ multiplex PCR, lists solely in-frame clones and lacks some. That table furnishes V, J and clone size, whereas the DNA furnished D and trimming. The repertoire includes over 450,000 clones, 70% to 90% of them detected once, and about 8% sits in the top ten. This clone was recorded once. Sequencing was carried out using peripheral blood. This clonotype was obtained from a woman aged 45-59 years with COVID-19, enrolled during active disease.

CDR3 protein: CASSETTGLAFF. The CDR3 region has the DNA TGTGCCAGCAGCGAGACGACAGGGCTGGCTTTCTTT. The V and J genes are TRBV7-9 and TRBJ1-1, with TRBD1 identical over 7 bases. The CDR3 has 12 amino acids. Germline CDR1 SEHNR, CDR2 FQNEAQ (reference sequence). With V trimmed by 5 bases and J by 11 bases, 8 bases remained unmatched.